The rows below give T cell receptor beta chains drawn from one sample of a study of shared clonotypes between healthy human individuals. Some clones are missing from TCRdb's copy, which holds only in-frame ones; the method was immunoSEQ multiplex PCR. Here the sample spans hundreds of thousands of clones, about 91% being singletons. Sequences were obtained from naive CD8+ T cells sorted from blood. Source of these receptors: a man aged 30-40 years in good health. The CDR3 runs from the conserved cysteine through the conserved F or W. Fields, in order: D gene, J gene, V gene, clone size, CDR3 protein, CDR3 DNA. The D gene is left open where the match is weak. Clone size is stated in some rows and not others, as once, few, many or a class when expanded.

-	TRBJ2-7	TRBV28	-	CASSLPRLDSSYEQYF	TGTGCCAGCAGCCTTCCTCGACTCGACAGCTCCTACGAGCAGTACTTC
TRBD1	TRBJ2-1	TRBV19	-	CASSKPGQGYNEQFF	TGTGCCAGTAGTAAGCCGGGACAGGGGTACAATGAGCAGTTCTTC
-	TRBJ2-3	TRBV2	-	CASSDWQGADTQYF	TGTGCCAGCAGTGATTGGCAGGGTGCCGATACGCAGTATTTT
-	TRBJ2-7	TRBV23-1	-	CASRLTDSYEQYF	TGCGCCAGCAGACTGACGGACTCCTACGAGCAGTACTTC
-	TRBJ2-1	TRBV10-1	-	CASSGSGRSEQFF	TGCGCCAGCAGTGGGTCGGGGAGAAGTGAGCAGTTCTTC
-	TRBJ2-2	TRBV21-1	-	CASSLGTANTGELFF	TGTGCCAGCAGCTTGGGGACAGCCAACACCGGGGAGCTGTTTTTT
TRBD2	TRBJ2-2	TRBV7-9	few	CASSPRGGSGELFF	TGTGCCAGCAGCCCTCGCGGGGGTTCCGGGGAGCTGTTTTTT
-	TRBJ2-7	TRBV29-1	-	CSVGLTEQYF	TGCAGCGTTGGGCTTACGGAGCAGTACTTC
-	TRBJ2-1	TRBV7-9	-	CASSLGRGHNEQFF	TGTGCCAGCAGCTTAGGGCGGGGTCACAATGAGCAGTTCTTC
-	TRBJ2-7	TRBV10-2	-	CASRAAQVHEQYF	TGCGCCAGCAGAGCCGCACAGGTGCACGAGCAGTACTTC
TRBD2	TRBJ2-5	TRBV5-5	-	CASSLKGTSGRETQYF	TGTGCCAGCAGCCTGAAGGGGACTAGCGGGAGAGAGACCCAGTACTTC
TRBD2	TRBJ2-7	TRBV19	few	CASSMTSGTYEQYF	TGTGCCAGTAGTATGACTAGCGGTACCTACGAGCAGTACTTC
-	TRBJ2-5	TRBV7-9	-	CASSPHLGSAETQYF	TGTGCCAGCAGCCCACACCTTGGATCCGCGGAGACCCAGTACTTC
-	TRBJ2-5	TRBV11-2	-	CASRPGSLQETQYF	TGTGCCAGCCGCCCGGGGTCCCTACAAGAGACCCAGTACTTC
-	TRBJ2-7	TRBV7-9	-	CASSFPGFEQYF	TGTGCCAGCAGCTTTCCAGGGTTCGAGCAGTACTTC
TRBD2	TRBJ2-1	TRBV18	-	CASSPRSSGKTYNEQFF	TGTGCCAGCTCACCAAGATCTAGCGGGAAAACCTACAATGAGCAGTTCTTC
-	TRBJ2-2	TRBV27	-	CASSPSGSGAGELFF	TGTGCCAGCAGTCCTAGTGGCTCGGGGGCCGGGGAGCTGTTTTTT
-	TRBJ2-2	TRBV5-6	-	CASSGGRPGELFF	TGTGCCAGCAGCGGCGGGCGGCCCGGGGAGCTGTTTTTT
-	TRBJ1-2	TRBV13	-	CASSSPGAMNYGYTF	TGTGCCAGCAGCTCCCCGGGGGCAATGAACTATGGCTACACCTTC
TRBD2	TRBJ2-1	TRBV7-8	-	CASSPPGLAVNEQFF	TGTGCCAGTAGCCCCCCGGGACTAGCGGTAAATGAGCAGTTCTTC
-	TRBJ1-2	TRBV9	-	CASSAPTGTYGYTF	TGTGCCAGCAGCGCCCCCACGGGGACCTATGGCTACACCTTC
TRBD1	TRBJ2-3	TRBV5-1	-	CASSFRPDRASTDTQYF	TGCGCCAGCAGTTTCCGACCTGACAGGGCTAGCACAGATACGCAGTATTTT
-	TRBJ2-1	TRBV19	-	CASRIQRGNNEQFF	TGTGCCAGTAGAATCCAAAGGGGGAACAATGAGCAGTTCTTC
-	TRBJ2-1	TRBV27	few	CASSTYNEQFF	TGTGCCAGCAGCACATACAATGAGCAGTTCTTC
-	TRBJ1-4	TRBV6-5	-	CASSYDRDENEKLFF	TGTGCCAGCAGTTACGACCGGGACGAAAATGAAAAACTGTTTTTT
TRBD1	TRBJ1-3	TRBV30	-	CAYGTAENSGNTIYF	TGTGCCTATGGGACAGCCGAAAACTCTGGAAACACCATATATTTT
TRBD2	TRBJ2-1	TRBV28	-	CASSFESFRLAGGGNEQFF	TGTGCCAGCAGTTTCGAATCCTTTAGACTAGCGGGAGGGGGGAATGAGCAGTTCTTC
TRBD2	TRBJ2-2	TRBV4-3	-	CASSQASGSTGELFF	TGCGCCAGCAGCCAAGCGAGCGGGAGTACCGGGGAGCTGTTTTTT